This T cell receptor beta chain was obtained from a study of response to subunit inactivated influenza vaccine. This clonotype was found many times. Its matching antigen is unknown. V was trimmed by 3 bases and J by 8 bases, leaving 7 bases between them. This CDR3 is built from 11 residues. TCRdb passed the RT-PCR reads through MiXCR, listing each CDR3 protein once. The repertoire includes hundreds of thousands of distinct CDR3 sequences, about 15% of them detected once, and around 7% sits in the top ten. Study results and limitations: The authors put forward the suggestion that each seasonal influenza vaccination may bring in only a limited number of new T cells.

This TCR was recovered from a man aged 45-65 years who received an inactivated influenza vaccine. Material: PBMCs from blood, obtained 14 days before vaccination. This sequence joins TRBV12-3 or TRBV12-4 and TRBJ1-1; D is undetermined. In DNA form, the CDR3 reads TGTGCCAGCAGTTTTGGTGGGGAAGCTTTCTTT. It is translated as CASSFGGEAFF.